This TCR beta chain comes out of a study of control samples from healthy donors and cancer patients. Repertoires were generated with immunoSEQ multiplex PCR, while TCRdb's copy carries only in-frame clones and drops some. The sample lists 150,000 to 200,000 clones, around nine tenths seen once, with around 1.5% in the top ten. The sample taken for sequencing was blood. This TCR derives from a man aged 25 to 40 in good health.

CDR3 sequence (DNA): TGTGCCAGCTCACGACCCCCTAGGACGTCGAACTATGGCTACACCTTC. This encodes CASSRPPRTSNYGYTF. This chain connects TRBV18 to TRBJ1-2, with D uncertain. The CDR3 length is 16 residues. CDR1 and CDR2 from the germline V gene are KGHSH and LQKENI. Trimming shortened V by 4 bases and J by 2 bases, and 17 bases separated the two germline ends.